This T cell receptor beta chain was recovered during a study of long-term antiretroviral therapy in people with HIV. Study-wide context: A decade or so separates the oldest specimens from the later 2015 immediate-ART recommendation.

Of note for this clone: Its antigen is unknown.

Survey level was the resolution at which the v3.0 immunoSEQ assay ran. Sequenced by immunoSEQ multiplex PCR; TCRdb stores in-frame clones only, minus some. Of about 28,000 clones in the sample, roughly 80% were seen once. CDR1 SEHNR and CDR2 FQNEAQ come from the germline V gene (reference sequence). This CDR3 region has 13 residues. Trimming pared 1 base from V and 3 bases from J, leaving 6 bases between. Notes on the study in general: Whichever time point was examined, clones expanded before ART dominated the repertoire.

The source is a middle-aged man with HIV. The sample in question was unsorted PBMCs, obtained 0.3 years after starting antiretroviral therapy. The chain recombines TRBV7-9 with TRBJ2-5; no reliable D call. The CDR3 DNA reads TGTGCCAGCAGCTTAGTCTCAGAAGAGACCCAGTACTTC. It is translated as CASSLVSEETQYF.